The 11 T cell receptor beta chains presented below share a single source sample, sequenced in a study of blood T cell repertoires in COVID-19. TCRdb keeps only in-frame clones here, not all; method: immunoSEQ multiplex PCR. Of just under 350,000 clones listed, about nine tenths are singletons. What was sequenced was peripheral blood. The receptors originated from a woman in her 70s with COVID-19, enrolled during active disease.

CDR3 sequence reads: CASSSPGQGYYEQYF. The CDR3 bases are TGTGCCAGCAGTTCTCCGGGACAGGGGTACTACGAGCAGTACTTC. The chain couples TRBV27 to TRBJ2-7; 10 nucleotides agree with TRBD1. After removal of 4 bases from V and 3 bases from J, the junction contained 6 bases not matched to a gene. CDR3 size: 15 residues. The germline V gene has CDR1 MNHEY and CDR2 SMNVEV (reference sequence).

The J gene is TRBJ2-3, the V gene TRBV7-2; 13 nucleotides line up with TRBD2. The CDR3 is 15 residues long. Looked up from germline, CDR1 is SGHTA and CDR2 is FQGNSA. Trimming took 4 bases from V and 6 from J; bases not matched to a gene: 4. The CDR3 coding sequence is TGTGCCAGCAGCTGGACTAGCGGGGGCCGGGATACGCAGTATTTT. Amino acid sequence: CASSWTSGGRDTQYF.

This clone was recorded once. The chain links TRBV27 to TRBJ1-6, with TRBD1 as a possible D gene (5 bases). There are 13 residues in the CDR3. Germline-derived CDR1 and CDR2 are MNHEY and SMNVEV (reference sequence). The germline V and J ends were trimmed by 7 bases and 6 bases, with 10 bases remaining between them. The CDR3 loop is CASTRGGNSPLHF. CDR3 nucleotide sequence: TGTGCCAGCACCCGGGGGGGTAATTCACCCCTCCACTTT.

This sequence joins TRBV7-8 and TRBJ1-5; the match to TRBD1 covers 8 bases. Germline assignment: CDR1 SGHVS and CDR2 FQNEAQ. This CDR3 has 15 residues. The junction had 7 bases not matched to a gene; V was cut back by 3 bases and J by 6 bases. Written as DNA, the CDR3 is TGTGCCAGCAGCTTGACAGGGGACGCGCTTCAGCCCCAGCATTTT. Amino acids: CASSLTGDALQPQHF.

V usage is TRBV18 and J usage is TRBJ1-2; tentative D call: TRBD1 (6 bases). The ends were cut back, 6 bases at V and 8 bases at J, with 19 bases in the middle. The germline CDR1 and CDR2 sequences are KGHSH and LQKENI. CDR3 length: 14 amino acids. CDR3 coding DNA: TGTGCCAGCTCCCGTCAGGGGTCCTCTGGGGGCTACACCTTC. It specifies CASSRQGSSGGYTF.

CDR3 protein: CASSISGTLNSPLHF. CDR3 nucleotides: TGCGCCAGCAGCATCTCAGGCACCCTTAATTCACCCCTCCACTTT. The chain has TRBV5-1 and TRBJ1-6, with D uncertain. The V end lost 4 bases, the J end lost 6 bases, and 14 bases lay between the germline ends. CDR1 is SGHRS, CDR2 YFSETQ, per germline. This CDR3 comprises 15 residues.

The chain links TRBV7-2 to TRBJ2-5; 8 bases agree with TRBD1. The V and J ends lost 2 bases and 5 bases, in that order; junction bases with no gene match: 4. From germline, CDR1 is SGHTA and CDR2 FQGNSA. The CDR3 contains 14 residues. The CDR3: CASSLPGGWETQYF. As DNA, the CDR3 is TGTGCCAGCAGCTTACCAGGGGGCTGGGAGACCCAGTACTTC. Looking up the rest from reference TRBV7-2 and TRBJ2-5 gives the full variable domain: GAGVSQSPSNKVTEKGKDVELRCDPISGHTALYWYRQSLGQGLEFLIYFQGNSAPDKSGLPSDRFSAERTGGSVSTLTIQRTQQEDSAVYLCASSLPGGWETQYFGPGTRLLVL.

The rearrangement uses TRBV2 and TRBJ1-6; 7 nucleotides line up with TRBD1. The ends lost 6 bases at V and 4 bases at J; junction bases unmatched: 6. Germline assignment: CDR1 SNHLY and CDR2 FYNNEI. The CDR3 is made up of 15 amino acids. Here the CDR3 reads CASRGTEPYNSPLHF. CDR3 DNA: TGTGCCAGCAGGGGGACAGAACCATATAATTCACCCCTCCACTTT.

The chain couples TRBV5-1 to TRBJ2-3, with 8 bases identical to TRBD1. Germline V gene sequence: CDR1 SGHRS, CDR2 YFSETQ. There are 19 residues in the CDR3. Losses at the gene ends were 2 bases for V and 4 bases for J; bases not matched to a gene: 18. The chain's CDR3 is CASSLSGGGPIDFSDTQYF. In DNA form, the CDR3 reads TGCGCCAGCAGCTTATCAGGGGGCGGCCCAATCGATTTCTCAGATACGCAGTATTTT.

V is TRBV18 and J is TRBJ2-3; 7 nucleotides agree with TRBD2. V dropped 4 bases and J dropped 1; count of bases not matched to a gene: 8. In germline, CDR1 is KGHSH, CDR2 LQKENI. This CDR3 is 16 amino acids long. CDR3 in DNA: TGTGCCAGCTCACAGTATGCTAGCGGCCGCACAGATACGCAGTATTTT. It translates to CASSQYASGRTDTQYF.

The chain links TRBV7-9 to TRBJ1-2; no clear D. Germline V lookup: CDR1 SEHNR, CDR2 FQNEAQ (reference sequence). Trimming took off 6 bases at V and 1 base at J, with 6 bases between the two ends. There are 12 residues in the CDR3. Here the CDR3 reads CASRRINYGYTF. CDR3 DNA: TGTGCCAGCAGGAGAATTAACTATGGCTACACCTTC.